This is a list of T cell receptor beta chains from one sample in a study of T cell clones after liver transplantation. Their target antigens are unknown. TCRdb's table, derived via immunoSEQ multiplex PCR, lists solely in-frame clones and lacks some. The sample records about 4,800 clones, just over 40% being singletons. Input material: CD4+ T cells from cultured PBMCs. These receptors all come from a human patient who received a liver transplant. Some of these T cells may belong to the graft donor. Both conserved end residues are part of each CDR3.

>TRBJ2-3|TRBV28
CAAGLAVTDTQYF
>TRBJ2-1|TRBV14
CASSHGPDRGRNNEQFF
>TRBJ2-5|TRBV7-2
CASSLPVNPETQYF
>TRBJ2-3|TRBV6-5
CASSYTRKDTQYF
>TRBJ1-4|TRBV5-1
CASSLAGQGANEKLFF
>TRBJ1-5|TRBV28
CASSLWRYQPQHF
>TRBJ1-2|TRBV5-4
CASSQSLGGTGYTF
>TRBJ2-5|TRBV2
CASSSDQETQYF
>TRBJ2-7|TRBV7-8
CASSSILFTSGLLREQYF
>TRBJ2-1|TRBV11-2
CASSRGWGGSYNEQFF
>TRBJ1-2|TRBV6-5
CASSVGGYGYTF
>TRBJ1-5|TRBV2
CASRPGQVNQPQHF
>TRBJ2-2|TRBV7-9
CASSRTSGYTGELFF
>TRBJ2-1|TRBV6-5
CASSYERPSYNEQFF
>TRBJ2-5|TRBV28
CASSATGRPQETQYF
>TRBJ1-1|TRBV28
CASSRGQENTEAFF
>TRBJ1-2|TRBV19
CASSATGEGLGGYTF
>TRBJ2-7|TRBV6-1
CASSPGTHTYEQYF
>TRBJ2-3|TRBV11-2
CASSWGLSTDTQYF
>TRBJ1-1|TRBV28
CASSLYRDTEAFF
>TRBJ2-2|TRBV2
CASSDRVGELFF
>TRBJ1-1|TRBV5-4
CASSFRRETEAFF
>TRBJ2-6|TRBV28
CASIPLPGSGANVLTF
>TRBJ2-2|TRBV7-8
CASSFTNTGELFF
>TRBJ2-2|TRBV2
CASSEAGGQGGTGELFF
>TRBJ2-4|TRBV27
CASSLWGAGGKNIQYF
>TRBJ2-7|TRBV11-2
CASSTGLAGGSYEQYF
>TRBJ2-7|TRBV6-5
CASSYSAGLGEQYF
>TRBJ1-3|TRBV28
CASSLDQRNTIYF
>TRBJ2-6|TRBV5-1
CASSFSVGGSGANVLTF
>TRBJ2-3|TRBV18
CASYRTDTQYF
>TRBJ2-3|TRBV11-2
CASSLEDNGFGTDTQYF
>TRBJ1-2|TRBV4-3
CASSQDNEGWRGYTF
>TRBJ2-2|TRBV28
CASSYLQGARLSAVTGELFF
>TRBJ2-5|TRBV7-2
CASSQGLAGGQETQYF
>TRBJ2-5|TRBV7-6
CASSLGVSAASGEETQYF
>TRBJ2-7|TRBV28
CASSLIGGKSYEQYF
>TRBJ2-5|TRBV7-2
CASNNRYTGETQYF
>TRBJ2-2|TRBV6-5
CASSTGLNTGELFF
>TRBJ2-5|TRBV27
CASSLGPHEAGGETQYF
>TRBJ2-5|TRBV6-5
CASSRQETQYF
>TRBJ1-4|TRBV5-4
CASSLTGQGEKLFF
>TRBJ2-1|TRBV5-4
CASRGGGAYNEQFF
>TRBJ1-2|TRBV5-4
CASSPDGNYGYTF
>TRBJ1-5|TRBV7-2
CASSLRQNQPQHF
>TRBJ2-3|TRBV5-4
CASSRPGLAGEGADTQYF
>TRBJ1-2|TRBV6-7
CASSYSAGTGGEPNYGYTF
>TRBJ2-3|TRBV9
CASSANPTADTQYF
>TRBJ2-3|TRBV7-9
CASSSEADTQYF
>TRBJ2-7|TRBV5-8
CASSLGNTRSVDEQYF